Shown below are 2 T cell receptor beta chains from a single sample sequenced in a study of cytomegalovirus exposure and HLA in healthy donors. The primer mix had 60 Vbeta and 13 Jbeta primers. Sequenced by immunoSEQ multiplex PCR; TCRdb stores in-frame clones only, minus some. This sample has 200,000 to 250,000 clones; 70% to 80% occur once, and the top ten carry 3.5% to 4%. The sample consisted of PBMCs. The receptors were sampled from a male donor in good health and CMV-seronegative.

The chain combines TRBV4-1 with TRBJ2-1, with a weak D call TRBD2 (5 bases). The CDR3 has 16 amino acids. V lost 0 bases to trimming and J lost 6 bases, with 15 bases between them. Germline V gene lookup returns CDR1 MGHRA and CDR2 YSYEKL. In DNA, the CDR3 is TGCGCCAGCAGCCAAGATCGTCTAGCCGGTGGCAATGAGCAGTTCTTC. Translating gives CASSQDRLAGGNEQFF.

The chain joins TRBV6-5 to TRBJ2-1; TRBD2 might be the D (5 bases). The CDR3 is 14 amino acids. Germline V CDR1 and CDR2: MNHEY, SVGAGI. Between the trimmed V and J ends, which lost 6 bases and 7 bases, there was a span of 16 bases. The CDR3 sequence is CASRGLGARNEQFF. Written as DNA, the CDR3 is TGTGCCAGCAGGGGATTGGGAGCACGAAATGAGCAGTTCTTC.